The source of this TCR beta chain is a study of shared clonotypes between healthy human individuals. Study-wide results and caveats: Only blood underwent sampling, and tissue repertoires likely differ.

Regarding this clone: As yet, its antigen is unknown.

Method: immunoSEQ multiplex PCR; TCRdb's copy keeps in-frame clones and lacks some. The table includes over 850,000 clones, 78% detected once. The CDR3 is 14 amino acids. Germline V gene data show CDR1 as SGHNT and CDR2 as YYREEE (reference sequence). V was shortened by 1 base and J by 2 bases, with 7 bases between the two germline ends. This chain links TRBV5-4 with TRBJ1-5; no definite D call. This receptor was obtained from a man between 18 and 29 years old in good health. Some clones in this sample may be carry-over from other donors' samples. The sequencing sample was made of memory CD4+ T cells from PBMCs. Subset defined: CD45RA-negative fraction. As DNA, the CDR3 is TGTGCCAGCAGCTTGAGGCCGGGCAATCAGCCCCAGCATTTT. Translation gives CASSLRPGNQPQHF.